Each of the 2 T cell receptor beta chains below was sequenced from the same sample in a study of T cell responses to AZD1222 COVID-19 vaccine. Assay: immunoSEQ multiplex PCR; the TCRdb copy retains only in-frame clones and omits some. The sample consists of roughly 120,000 clones, 88% of them appearing once. The input for sequencing was peripheral blood, taken on day 0 of AZD1222 vaccination. The receptors stem from an adult in good health.

The chain links TRBV5-6 to TRBJ2-1; no reliable D call. This CDR3 comprises 16 residues. V gave up 3 bases and J gave up 1 base, with 14 bases separating them. Germline V gene lookup returns CDR1 SGHDT and CDR2 YYEEEE. The CDR3 DNA sequence: TGTGCCAGCAGCTGGGCCATCAGGCGGTCCTACAATGAGCAGTTCTTC. It translates to CASSWAIRRSYNEQFF.

This chain joins TRBV11-3 and TRBJ1-1, with D possibly being TRBD1 (6 bases). Trimming shortened V by 3 bases and J by 3 bases, and 20 bases separated the two germline ends. Germline V gives CDR1 SGHNT, CDR2 YENEEA. This CDR3 contains 17 residues. The chain's CDR3 is CASSLGHGPLGDTEAFF. In nucleotides, the CDR3 is TGTGCCAGCAGCTTGGGACATGGCCCCCTTGGGGACACTGAAGCTTTCTTT.